This is a list of T cell receptor beta chains from one sample in a study of control samples from healthy donors and cancer patients. Assay: immunoSEQ multiplex PCR; the TCRdb copy retains only in-frame clones and omits some. The data contain tens of thousands of clones, 87% of them singletons. Sequenced sample: blood. These receptors all stem from a woman aged 45-65 years in good health. CDR3s include the opening cysteine and the closing phenylalanine or tryptophan. Each record gives: CDR3 protein, CDR3 DNA, J gene, D gene, V gene, clone size. A D gene is named only where the DNA matches it firmly. The size of a clone is reported for some rows only, either as once, few or many, or as a class for expanded clones.

CASSLDPRGGDTQYF TGTGCCAGCAGCCTAGACCCGAGGGGTGGAGATACGCAGTATTTT TRBJ2-3 - TRBV9 -
CASSPIAGEREQYF TGTGCCAGCAGTCCAATAGCGGGAGAACGTGAGCAGTACTTC TRBJ2-7 TRBD2 TRBV28 -
CASRGGATNEQFF TGTGCCAGCAGGGGGGGGGCTACCAATGAGCAGTTCTTC TRBJ2-1 - TRBV11-3 -
CASSRVAGEQYF TGTGCCAGCAGCAGAGTTGCGGGCGAGCAGTACTTC TRBJ2-7 - TRBV12-3/TRBV12-4 -
CASSQGEEYNEQFF TGCGCCAGCAGCCAGGGGGAAGAGTACAATGAGCAGTTCTTC TRBJ2-1 TRBD1 TRBV5-1 -
CASSEGRGSLSYNEQFF TGTGCCAGCAGTGAAGGTCGCGGGAGCCTCTCCTACAATGAGCAGTTCTTC TRBJ2-1 TRBD2 TRBV25-1 -
CASSLRSIGNYGNTIYF TGTGCCAGCAGCTTAAGGTCCATAGGGAACTATGGAAACACCATATATTTT TRBJ1-3 - TRBV11-2 -
CASSLGDRGPQHF TGCGCCAGCAGCTTGGGAGACAGGGGTCCCCAGCATTTT TRBJ1-5 TRBD1 TRBV5-1 few
CASSSGRNNQPQHF TGTGCCAGCAGCTCCGGACGGAACAATCAGCCCCAGCATTTT TRBJ1-5 - TRBV5-6 few
CASSESGAEGETQYF TGCGCCAGCAGTGAGTCAGGGGCTGAGGGGGAGACCCAGTACTTC TRBJ2-5 - TRBV10-1 -
CASSDTGTGTETQYF TGTGCCAGCAGTGATACCGGGACAGGGACAGAGACCCAGTACTTC TRBJ2-5 TRBD1 TRBV2 -
CASSLSSGGYNEQFF TGTGCCAGCAGTTTAAGTAGCGGAGGTTACAATGAGCAGTTCTTC TRBJ2-1 - TRBV27 -
CASSSGLAGSYYNEQFF TGTGCCAGCAGCTCGGGACTAGCGGGCAGTTACTACAATGAGCAGTTCTTC TRBJ2-1 TRBD2 TRBV5-6 once
CASSPGLAGVETQYF TGCGCCAGCAGCCCGGGACTAGCGGGAGTTGAGACCCAGTACTTC TRBJ2-5 TRBD2 TRBV5-1 once
CASSETPSANYGYTF TGTGCCAGCAGCGAGACCCCCTCAGCTAACTATGGCTACACCTTC TRBJ1-2 - TRBV9 -
CASSQAPEGSGVPYNEQFF TGCGCCAGCAGCCAAGCCCCCGAGGGATCCGGGGTCCCGTACAATGAGCAGTTCTTC TRBJ2-1 - TRBV4-1 -
CASSLGLTTGELFF TGTGCCAGTAGCCTCGGGCTGACCACCGGGGAGCTGTTTTTT TRBJ2-2 - TRBV19 -
CASSEYEGRIEAFF TGTGCCAGCAGTGAATATGAGGGAAGGATTGAAGCTTTCTTT TRBJ1-1 - TRBV25-1 -
CASSLALAGASTGELFF TGTGCTAGCAGCTTAGCGCTTGCGGGAGCTTCCACCGGGGAGCTGTTTTTT TRBJ2-2 TRBD2 TRBV7-7 -
CASSLSGLSQPQHF TGTGCCAGCAGTTTATCGGGGTTGAGTCAGCCCCAGCATTTT TRBJ1-5 - TRBV27 few
CAWRLSGRINEQFF TGTGCCTGGAGACTCAGCGGGAGGATCAATGAGCAGTTCTTC TRBJ2-1 TRBD2 TRBV30 -
CASSSEFGTHNTGELFF TGCGCCAGCAGCTCAGAATTCGGGACTCATAACACCGGGGAGCTGTTTTTT TRBJ2-2 - TRBV4-1 -
CASSRNRVTSTDTQYF TGTGCCAGCTCACGGAACAGGGTAACTAGCACAGATACGCAGTATTTT TRBJ2-3 - TRBV18 -
CASSFEDIQYF TGTGCCAGCAGCTTCGAGGACATTCAGTACTTC TRBJ2-4 - TRBV5-4 -
CASSQVPETPEAFF TGTGCCAGCAGCCAAGTTCCGGAAACCCCTGAAGCTTTCTTT TRBJ1-1 - TRBV3-1/TRBV3-2 -
CASSLVPGLAAYEQYF TGTGCCAGCAGCCTAGTCCCGGGACTAGCGGCATACGAGCAGTACTTC TRBJ2-7 TRBD2 TRBV4-2 -
CASSRLVQETQYF TGTGCCAGCAGCCGACTAGTGCAAGAGACCCAGTACTTC TRBJ2-5 - TRBV6-5 -
CASSLVGIRGNEQYF TGTGCCAGCAGCTTAGTGGGAATCAGGGGGAACGAGCAGTACTTC TRBJ2-7 TRBD1 TRBV7-2 -
CASSYWGDSTTDTQYF TGTGCCAGTAGTTATTGGGGGGACAGTACCACAGATACGCAGTATTTT TRBJ2-3 - TRBV19 -
CASSQARGPDTQYF TGTGCCAGCAGCCAAGCCCGGGGGCCAGATACGCAGTATTTT TRBJ2-3 - TRBV14 -
CASSARQGDRGYEQYF TGTGCCAGTAGTGCCCGACAAGGGGACAGGGGCTACGAGCAGTACTTC TRBJ2-7 TRBD1 TRBV19 -
CASRIQGANTEAFF TGTGCCAGTAGGATACAGGGGGCGAACACTGAAGCTTTCTTT TRBJ1-1 TRBD1 TRBV19 -
CASSLGAGNTEAFF TGTGCCAGCAGCTTGGGAGCAGGGAACACTGAAGCTTTCTTT TRBJ1-1 - TRBV5-4 -
CASRPLAGGGNEQFF TGTGCCAGCAGACCTCTAGCGGGAGGGGGCAATGAGCAGTTCTTC TRBJ2-1 TRBD2 TRBV11-2 -
CASKGAVQPQHF TGTGCCAGCAAGGGGGCGGTTCAGCCCCAGCATTTT TRBJ1-5 TRBD1 TRBV27 -
CASSLGWTDYGYTF TGTGCCAGCAGCTTAGGATGGACGGACTATGGCTACACCTTC TRBJ1-2 - TRBV7-8 -
CATSRDRLALTQFF TGTGCCACCAGCAGAGATCGACTAGCACTTACGCAGTTCTTC TRBJ2-1 TRBD2 TRBV15 -
CASSEDERQGSKTQYF TGTGCCAGCAGTGAAGACGAAAGACAGGGGTCGAAGACCCAGTACTTC TRBJ2-5 TRBD1 TRBV6-1 -
CASSLQSYEQYF TGCGCCAGCAGCTTGCAGTCCTACGAGCAGTACTTC TRBJ2-7 - TRBV5-1 -
CASSSSLSYGYTF TGCGCCAGCAGCTCCAGCCTATCCTATGGCTACACCTTC TRBJ1-2 - TRBV5-1 -
CASSWTVYTEAFF TGCGCCAGCAGCTGGACAGTTTACACTGAAGCTTTCTTT TRBJ1-1 - TRBV5-1 -
CASSQEGGQGSYEQYF TGTGCCAGTAGCCAGGAAGGAGGTCAGGGGTCCTACGAGCAGTACTTC TRBJ2-7 - TRBV19 -
CASKEDRGANSPLHF TGTGCCAGCAAAGAGGACAGGGGGGCTAATTCACCCCTCCACTTT TRBJ1-6 TRBD1 TRBV6-1 -
CASSPGLAAANTGELFF TGTGCCAGTAGTCCGGGACTAGCGGCCGCGAACACCGGGGAGCTGTTTTTT TRBJ2-2 TRBD2 TRBV19 -
CASAMTAYGYTF TGTGCCAGTGCTATGACAGCCTATGGCTACACCTTC TRBJ1-2 - TRBV19 -
CASRVDDQRYNEQFF TGCGCCAGCAGGGTGGACGACCAAAGGTACAATGAGCAGTTCTTC TRBJ2-1 - TRBV10-2 -
CASSLALADNEQFF TGTGCCAGCAGCTTAGCTCTAGCGGACAATGAGCAGTTCTTC TRBJ2-1 TRBD2 TRBV7-9 -
CASSLDAAGRELFF TGCGCCAGCAGCTTGGACGCGGCAGGGAGGGAGCTGTTTTTT TRBJ2-2 - TRBV5-1 few
CSASGRHRASRGGEQFF TGCAGTGCTAGTGGAAGGCACAGGGCGTCGAGGGGCGGTGAGCAGTTCTTC TRBJ2-1 - TRBV20-1 -
CASSLNSGAQENEQFF TGTGCCAGCAGCTTAAATTCGGGGGCACAAGAAAATGAGCAGTTCTTC TRBJ2-1 - TRBV7-3 -
CASSLWREGGDEQYF TGTGCCAGCAGTTTGTGGCGGGAAGGGGGTGACGAGCAGTACTTC TRBJ2-7 - TRBV28 -
CASSFQGGTNEQFF TGTGCCAGCAGTTTTCAGGGTGGAACCAATGAGCAGTTCTTC TRBJ2-1 - TRBV28 -
CASTPFWAGELFF TGTGCCAGCACCCCCTTTTGGGCCGGGGAGCTGTTTTTT TRBJ2-2 - TRBV2 few
CASSDLERTDRQPQHF TGTGCCAGCAGTGACTTGGAACGGACGGATCGTCAGCCCCAGCATTTT TRBJ1-5 - TRBV6-1 few
CATVTNYGYTF TGTGCCACCGTAACTAACTATGGCTACACCTTC TRBJ1-2 - TRBV28 -
CASSQGTDRGYTF TGTGCCAGCAGCCAAGGGACAGATCGGGGCTACACCTTC TRBJ1-2 - TRBV4-2 few
CASTLSGSGSTGELFF TGTGCCAGCACTCTTAGCGGGAGTGGATCCACCGGGGAGCTGTTTTTT TRBJ2-2 TRBD2 TRBV5-4 -
CASSQAGGSYNEQFF TGCGCCAGCAGCCAAGCGGGAGGCTCCTACAATGAGCAGTTCTTC TRBJ2-1 TRBD2 TRBV4-1 -
CASSSRRGRGGNTGELFF TGTGCCAGCAGCTCCCGTAGGGGGAGAGGGGGAAACACCGGGGAGCTGTTTTTT TRBJ2-2 - TRBV11-2 -